This passage covers 26 T cell receptor beta chains from one sample sequenced in a study of shared clonotypes between healthy human individuals. Naive CD8 cells lacked CD45RO, underwent positive selection for CCR7 and left out terminally differentiated effector memory CD45RA+ cells. Profiling relied on immunoSEQ multiplex PCR, and the TCRdb table lists in-frame clones only, not all of them. Found here are roughly 550,000 clones, nearly 97% of them singletons; the top ten hold 0.085% to 0.11%. The specimen was naive CD8+ T cells sorted from blood. All receptors derive from a woman aged 30 to 39 in good health.

The V and J genes are TRBV19 and TRBJ1-5, with D possibly matching TRBD1 (6 bases). The CDR3 length is 16 residues. Germline CDR1 reads LNHDA; CDR2 reads SQIVND (reference sequence). With 1 base removed from V and 5 bases from J, the gap between germline ends came to 15 bases. The CDR3 bases are TGTGCCAGTAGTATAGTGGCAGGGGTAAGGTATCAGCCCCAGCATTTT. It is translated as CASSIVAGVRYQPQHF. The full variable domain, its missing parts supplied by reference TRBV19 and TRBJ1-5, is DGGITQSPKYLFRKEGQNVTLSCEQNLNHDAMYWYRQDPGQGLRLIYYSQIVNDFQKGDIAEGYSVSREKKESFPLTVTSAQKNPTAFYLCASSIVAGVRYQPQHFGDGTRLSIL.

The V and J genes are TRBV7-6 and TRBJ2-5; 7 positions match TRBD1. Germline assignment: CDR1 SGHVS and CDR2 FNYEAQ. With V trimmed by 5 bases and J by 4 bases, 7 bases remained unmatched. The CDR3 extends over 14 amino acids. CDR3 in DNA: TGTGCCAGCAGCACACAGGGGTGGGGAGAGACCCAGTACTTC. Its translation: CASSTQGWGETQYF.

CDR3 protein: CASSYSIQGLNYGYTF. In DNA, the CDR3 is TGTGCCAGCAGTTACTCGATCCAGGGCCTTAACTATGGCTACACCTTC. This chain links TRBV6-5 with TRBJ1-2; D possibly corresponds to TRBD1 (5 bases). V was cut by 0 bases and J by 1 base, with 12 bases left in between. There are 16 residues in the CDR3. CDR1 and CDR2 from the germline V gene are MNHEY and SVGAGI.

V usage is TRBV29-1 and J usage is TRBJ2-3, with D tentatively TRBD1 or TRBD2 (5 bases each). V lost 7 bases, J lost 0 bases, and 8 bases lay in between. From germline, CDR1 is SQVTM and CDR2 ANQGSEA. This CDR3 contains 12 residues. In DNA form, the CDR3 reads TGCAGCGGTGGGGACAGCACAGATACGCAGTATTTT. This translates into CSGGDSTDTQYF.

Concerning this clone: Other nucleotide sequences from this sample produce the same CDR3. The J gene is TRBJ2-1, the V gene TRBV28; D call uncertain. The CDR3 is 13 residues long. V was pared by 3 bases and J by 4 bases, with 7 bases between. Per germline, CDR1 MDHEN and CDR2 SYDVKM. CDR3 sequence reads: CASSFSSYNEQFF. The CDR3 region has the DNA TGTGCCAGCAGTTTTAGCAGTTACAATGAGCAGTTCTTC.

This clone was counted once. The V and J genes are TRBV11-2 and TRBJ2-7; D ambiguous. Between the trimmed V and J ends, which lost 3 bases and 2 bases, there was a span of 8 bases. The CDR3 spans 13 residues. Germline V lookup: CDR1 SGHAT, CDR2 FQNNGV. CDR3 in amino acids: CASSFWGPYEQYF. The CDR3 nucleotides are TGTGCCAGCAGCTTTTGGGGTCCCTACGAGCAGTACTTC.

The rearrangement joins TRBV5-6 to TRBJ2-1; no definite D call. This CDR3 contains 15 residues. CDR1 and CDR2 from the germline V gene are SGHDT and YYEEEE. Trimming took 1 base from V and 0 from J, leaving 8 bases between them. The CDR3 region is CASSLIRRSYNEQFF. DNA of the CDR3: TGTGCCAGCAGCTTGATCCGCCGCTCCTACAATGAGCAGTTCTTC.

J is TRBJ2-7 and V is TRBV10-1, with D possibly TRBD2 on 5 matching bases. Germline lookup yields CDR1 WNHNN and CDR2 SYGVQD (reference sequence). The CDR3 is made up of 14 amino acids. V dropped 1 base and J dropped 3 bases, with 10 bases sitting between them. CDR3 DNA: TGCGCCAGCAGTGAGTATGGACTCCACTACGAGCAGTACTTC. This gives the protein CASSEYGLHYEQYF.

The J gene is TRBJ2-5, the V gene TRBV9, with 8 bases matching TRBD2. V dropped 4 bases and J dropped 1; count of bases not matched to a gene: 15. CDR1 and CDR2 (germline): SGDLS, YYNGEE. The length of the CDR3 is 18 residues. The chain's CDR3 is CASSRSFGASGPQETQYF. The CDR3 DNA sequence: TGTGCCAGCAGCAGGAGTTTCGGGGCTAGCGGGCCCCAAGAGACCCAGTACTTC. Looking up the rest from reference TRBV9 and TRBJ2-5 gives the full variable domain: DSGVTQTPKHLITATGQRVTLRCSPRSGDLSVYWYQQSLDQGLQFLIQYYNGEERAKGNILERFSAQQFPDLHSELNLSSLELGDSALYFCASSRSFGASGPQETQYFGPGTRLLVL.

The genes are TRBV5-1 and TRBJ2-7; no definite D call. Germline CDR1 and CDR2: SGHRS and YFSETQ. The V end was cut by 4 bases, the J end by 0 bases, with 11 bases between. The CDR3 covers 14 residues. CDR3 bases: TGCGCCAGCAGCGCGCCCGAGAGCTCCTACGAGCAGTACTTC. Protein: CASSAPESSYEQYF.

The rearrangement links TRBV11-2 to TRBJ2-7; maybe TRBD2 (5 bases). Trimming shortened V by 5 bases and J by 0 bases, and 5 bases separated the two germline ends. CDR3 length equals 12 residues. CDR1 is SGHAT and CDR2 is FQNNGV in the germline V gene. The CDR3: CASSGSSYEQYF. In DNA form, the CDR3 reads TGTGCCAGCAGCGGGAGCTCCTACGAGCAGTACTTC. The full variable domain, completed using reference TRBV11-2 and TRBJ2-7, is EAGVAQSPRYKIIEKRQSVAFWCNPISGHATLYWYQQILGQGPKLLIQFQNNGVVDDSQLPKDRFSAERLKGVDSTLKIQPAKLEDSAVYLCASSGSSYEQYFGPGTRLTVT.

The CDR3 loop is CASSLRGQGWGQPQHF. DNA of the CDR3: TGTGCCAGCAGTTTAAGGGGACAGGGGTGGGGGCAGCCCCAGCATTTT. V and J are TRBV28 and TRBJ1-5; 10 nucleotides match TRBD1. V lost 2 bases and J lost 7; bases outside the gene matches: 8. The CDR3 has 16 amino acids. Germline CDR1 reads MDHEN; CDR2 reads SYDVKM.

The V gene is TRBV5-6, the J gene TRBJ2-7, with 8 bases aligning to TRBD2. Germline values: CDR1 SGHDT, CDR2 YYEEEE. V lost 0 bases and J lost 7; bases outside the gene matches: 0. The CDR3 runs to 12 residues. The CDR3 spells CASSLGLAEQYF. The CDR3, as DNA: TGTGCCAGCAGCTTGGGACTAGCGGAGCAGTACTTC.

V gene TRBV7-9 combines with J gene TRBJ2-1; D remains unclear. Germline CDR1 reads SEHNR; CDR2 reads FQNEAQ (reference sequence). V dropped 2 bases and J dropped 5 bases, with 7 bases sitting between them. The CDR3 extends over 13 amino acids. CDR3 coding DNA: TGTGCCAGCAGCTTAAACGGAAACAATGAGCAGTTCTTC. This encodes CASSLNGNNEQFF. Full variable domain (missing parts from reference TRBV7-9 and TRBJ2-1): DTGVSQNPRHKITKRGQNVTFRCDPISEHNRLYWYRQTLGQGPEFLTYFQNEAQLEKSRLLSDRFSAERPKGSFSTLEIQRTEQGDSAMYLCASSLNGNNEQFFGPGTRLTVL.

The chain joins TRBV4-1 to TRBJ2-5, with D possibly TRBD2 on 6 matching bases. This CDR3 region has 14 residues. Between the trimmed V and J ends, which lost 0 bases and 5 bases, there was a span of 10 bases. Germline CDR1 is MGHRA and CDR2 is YSYEKL. This CDR3 is CASSQEEGMETQYF. DNA for the CDR3: TGCGCCAGCAGCCAAGAGGAGGGTATGGAGACCCAGTACTTC.

V is TRBV11-2 and J is TRBJ2-1; D might be TRBD1 (6 bases). V was shortened by 6 bases and J by 0 bases, with 21 bases between the two germline ends. The CDR3 spans 18 residues. Germline V CDR1 and CDR2: SGHAT, FQNNGV. CDR3 loop: CASRRPPRGHNSYNEQFF. Here the CDR3 DNA reads TGTGCCAGCAGACGTCCTCCCCGGGGACACAACTCCTACAATGAGCAGTTCTTC.

The chain carries TRBV6-6 and TRBJ1-2; D remains ambiguous. Trimming removed 6 bases at V and 4 bases at J, with 12 bases between. Germline lookup yields CDR1 MNHNY and CDR2 SVGAGI (reference sequence). The CDR3 loop spans 13 amino acids. In DNA, the CDR3 is TGTGCCAGCAGAAACCCGACAATCTATGGCTACACCTTC. Translation: CASRNPTIYGYTF.

The chain has TRBV7-9 and TRBJ2-7; D remains ambiguous. V lost 2 bases, J lost 2 bases, and 13 bases lay in between. This CDR3 is built from 15 residues. Looked up from germline, CDR1 is SEHNR and CDR2 is FQNEAQ (reference sequence). This CDR3 is CASSLSGLGAYEQYF. CDR3 nucleotides: TGTGCCAGCAGCTTATCCGGCTTGGGTGCCTACGAGCAGTACTTC.

The chain links TRBV7-9 to TRBJ1-1; D possibly corresponds to TRBD1 (6 bases). The CDR3 extends over 16 amino acids. The V end lost 4 bases, the J end lost 4 bases, and 19 bases lay between the germline ends. Germline CDR1 and CDR2: SEHNR and FQNEAQ (reference sequence). The CDR3 spells CASSSLSGKQGTEAFF. The DNA for the CDR3 is TGTGCCAGCAGCTCACTCTCCGGGAAACAGGGCACTGAAGCTTTCTTT.

The chain is built from TRBV28 and TRBJ1-1, with 7 bases matching TRBD1. There are 15 residues in the CDR3. With V trimmed by 3 bases and J by 5 bases, 9 bases remained unmatched. The V gene's germline CDR1 is MDHEN and CDR2 SYDVKM. The chain's CDR3 is CASSLEDRLGTEAFF. CDR3 nucleotide sequence: TGTGCCAGCAGTTTGGAGGACAGGTTGGGTACTGAAGCTTTCTTT. The complete variable domain, with remaining parts taken from reference TRBV28 and TRBJ1-1, reads DVKVTQSSRYLVKRTGEKVFLECVQDMDHENMFWYRQDPGLGLRLIYFSYDVKMKEKGDIPEGYSVSREKKERFSLILESASTNQTSMYLCASSLEDRLGTEAFFGQGTRLTVV.

V and J are TRBV5-1 and TRBJ2-1; D possibly corresponds to TRBD2 (6 bases). Germline CDR1 is SGHRS and CDR2 is YFSETQ. This CDR3 is built from 14 residues. V gave up 0 bases and J gave up 8 bases, with 12 bases separating them. DNA of the CDR3: TGCGCCAGCAGCTTGGCCGGAGGGGCGGATGAGCAGTTCTTC. Its protein product is CASSLAGGADEQFF.

The chain joins TRBV4-1 to TRBJ1-1, with unresolved D. In germline, CDR1 is MGHRA, CDR2 YSYEKL. With 6 bases removed from V and 6 bases from J, the gap between germline ends came to 11 bases. CDR3 length: 12 residues. The CDR3 region is CASSGPRPEAFF. The CDR3 DNA reads as TGCGCCAGCAGTGGTCCGCGCCCTGAAGCTTTCTTT.

The chain links TRBV27 to TRBJ2-3, with a weak D call TRBD2 (6 bases). V was trimmed by 6 bases and J by 1 base, leaving 17 bases between them. CDR1 and CDR2 from the germline V gene are MNHEY and SMNVEV (reference sequence). This CDR3 is 16 amino acids long. The CDR3 DNA reads as TGTGCCAGCAGCCTTGGAGCGGGTTGGGGCACAGATACGCAGTATTTT. Its protein is CASSLGAGWGTDTQYF.

Worth noting for this clone: The same CDR3 is also encoded by other DNA sequences in this sample. The rearrangement joins TRBV9 to TRBJ2-3; 7 nucleotides align to TRBD2. This CDR3 spans 14 amino acids. From germline, CDR1 is SGDLS and CDR2 YYNGEE. The ends lost 2 bases at V and 2 bases at J; junction bases unmatched: 2. The CDR3 region is CASSVGLPTDTQYF. DNA of the CDR3: TGTGCCAGCAGCGTGGGACTACCCACAGATACGCAGTATTTT. Full variable domain (rest looked up from reference TRBV9 and TRBJ2-3): DSGVTQTPKHLITATGQRVTLRCSPRSGDLSVYWYQQSLDQGLQFLIQYYNGEERAKGNILERFSAQQFPDLHSELNLSSLELGDSALYFCASSVGLPTDTQYFGPGTRLTVL.

The CDR3 region has the DNA TGTGCCAGCAGCGGGAGTCAGGCCCAGTACTTC. Protein sequence: CASSGSQAQYF. This chain connects TRBV7-9 to TRBJ2-5; a possible D gene is TRBD2 (5 bases). Deletions cut 5 bases from V and 9 bases from J, with 10 bases between. The CDR3 has 11 residues. Germline CDR1 is SEHNR and CDR2 is FQNEAQ (reference sequence). Variable domain in full (rest from reference TRBV7-9 and TRBJ2-5): DTGVSQNPRHKITKRGQNVTFRCDPISEHNRLYWYRQTLGQGPEFLTYFQNEAQLEKSRLLSDRFSAERPKGSFSTLEIQRTEQGDSAMYLCASSGSQAQYFGPGTRLLVL.

This clone showed up just once. The V call is TRBV27, the J call TRBJ2-1; D call uncertain. CDR1 MNHEY and CDR2 SMNVEV come from the germline V gene (reference sequence). The CDR3 spans 13 residues. Trimming took off 2 bases at V and 3 bases at J, with 5 bases between the two ends. Here the CDR3 DNA reads TGTGCCAGCAGTTTAGGGCGCTACAATGAGCAGTTCTTC. Translation gives CASSLGRYNEQFF.